The entry below gives a single TCR beta chain sequence along with its context. Its target is not known. The entry originates in a study of beta chain features in type 1 diabetes. As every portion of the isolated RNA was reverse transcribed, the sequencing read expressed TCRB transcripts. Sequenced by immunoSEQ multiplex PCR; TCRdb stores in-frame clones only, minus some. The table lists about 150,000 clones, about an eighth of them singletons, with less than 1.5% in the top ten. With 1 base clipped from V and 5 bases from J, the junction kept 5 bases outside the gene matches. The germline V gene has CDR1 GTSNPN and CDR2 SVGIG (reference sequence). This CDR3 is 14 amino acids long. Study findings and constraints: Shorter TCRB CDR3s, moderately but significantly so, were found in Type 1 diabetes patients in all four CD4+ subsets.

This sequence was found in a man aged 18 to 30 with type 1 diabetes. The chain combines TRBV30 with TRBJ2-7; 10 bases agree with TRBD1. Sequenced sample: central memory CD4+ T cells from blood. The CDR3 nucleotides read TGTGCCTGGAGTGGGGGACAGGGGTACCACGAGCAGTACTTC. This sequence encodes CAWSGGQGYHEQYF.